Listed below are T cell receptor beta chains from one sample, sequenced in a study of OX40 agonist ivuxolimab in advanced cancers. Sequencing was performed with immunoSEQ multiplex PCR; in TCRdb, only in-frame clones are kept and a portion is missing. This sample has roughly 24,000 clones, with 79% found just once. The sample was CD4+ or CD8+ T cells sorted from blood, taken in a trial of the OX40 agonist ivuxolimab. These receptors were taken from an adult with an advanced solid tumor such as melanoma, head and neck, liver or kidney cancer. CDR3s include the opening cysteine and the closing phenylalanine or tryptophan. A D gene is named only where the DNA matches it firmly. Where a row states a size, it is once, few, many or the class of an expanded clone; other rows omit it.

clone size: NA; J gene: TRBJ2-1; D gene: TRBD2; V gene: TRBV4-3; CDR3 DNA: TGCGCCAGCAGCCAAGCCAGCGGGGGTGATTACAATGAGCAGTTCTTC; CDR3 protein: CASSQASGGDYNEQFF
clone size: NA; J gene: TRBJ1-2; D gene: NA; V gene: TRBV12-2; CDR3 DNA: TGTGCAAGTCGCTTAGCCAGAAGGAACGGCTACACCTTC; CDR3 protein: CASRLARRNGYTF
clone size: NA; J gene: TRBJ2-1; D gene: TRBD2; V gene: TRBV27; CDR3 DNA: TGTGCCAGCAGGGGACTAGCGGGACAGAGCTCCTACAATGAGCAGTTCTTC; CDR3 protein: CASRGLAGQSSYNEQFF
clone size: NA; J gene: TRBJ2-7; D gene: TRBD1; V gene: TRBV27; CDR3 DNA: TGTGCCAGCAGTTTATGGGACAGTGGCGAGCAGTACTTC; CDR3 protein: CASSLWDSGEQYF
clone size: few; J gene: TRBJ1-5; D gene: NA; V gene: TRBV5-4; CDR3 DNA: TGTGCCAGCAGCCTAGGAGAAGGGCGACAGCCCCAGCATTTT; CDR3 protein: CASSLGEGRQPQHF
clone size: few; J gene: TRBJ1-2; D gene: NA; V gene: TRBV5-4; CDR3 DNA: TGTGCCAGCAGCTTCTTAGGTGGCTACACCTTC; CDR3 protein: CASSFLGGYTF
clone size: NA; J gene: TRBJ2-3; D gene: NA; V gene: TRBV28; CDR3 DNA: TGTGCCAGCAGCCCTATATCTAGCACAGATACGCAGTATTTT; CDR3 protein: CASSPISSTDTQYF
clone size: NA; J gene: TRBJ2-5; D gene: NA; V gene: TRBV7-8; CDR3 DNA: TGTGCCAGCAGCTTAGCGTCGGGGGGCGCAGGGGAGACCCAGTACTTC; CDR3 protein: CASSLASGGAGETQYF
clone size: NA; J gene: TRBJ2-2; D gene: NA; V gene: TRBV7-3; CDR3 DNA: TGTGCCAGCAGCTTAACTCCAACTGTTGGCCGGGAGCTGTTTTTT; CDR3 protein: CASSLTPTVGRELFF
clone size: NA; J gene: TRBJ1-4; D gene: NA; V gene: TRBV5-3; CDR3 DNA: TGTGCCAGAAGCTGGGGGGACCGCTCGAAAGAAAAACTGTTTTTT; CDR3 protein: CARSWGDRSKEKLFF
clone size: NA; J gene: TRBJ2-1; D gene: TRBD1; V gene: TRBV15; CDR3 DNA: TGTGCCACCAGCAGGCAGGGGGCGGATGAGCAGTTCTTC; CDR3 protein: CATSRQGADEQFF
clone size: NA; J gene: TRBJ1-6; D gene: NA; V gene: TRBV30; CDR3 DNA: TGTGCCCGGGCTCCCGGAGATCTTATTCCACCCCTCCACTTT; CDR3 protein: CARAPGDLIPPLHF
clone size: NA; J gene: TRBJ1-1; D gene: NA; V gene: TRBV28; CDR3 DNA: TGTGCCAGCAGTTTATGGTCTTGGCAGGAAATGAACACTGAAGCTTTCTTT; CDR3 protein: CASSLWSWQEMNTEAFF
clone size: NA; J gene: TRBJ1-2; D gene: NA; V gene: TRBV2; CDR3 DNA: TGTGCCAGCAGTGCTTGGGATGGCTACACCTTC; CDR3 protein: CASSAWDGYTF
clone size: NA; J gene: TRBJ1-2; D gene: NA; V gene: TRBV27; CDR3 DNA: TGTGCCAGCAGTTTAAAGGGGGGGGGCTATGGCTACACCTTC; CDR3 protein: CASSLKGGGYGYTF
clone size: NA; J gene: TRBJ2-1; D gene: TRBD1; V gene: TRBV7-3; CDR3 DNA: TGTGCCAGCAGCTTCGACAGGGAAAGGGAATACAATGAGCAGTTCTTC; CDR3 protein: CASSFDREREYNEQFF
clone size: NA; J gene: TRBJ1-1; D gene: NA; V gene: TRBV9; CDR3 DNA: TGTGCCAGCAGCGTAGCGACCCACACTGAAGCTTTCTTT; CDR3 protein: CASSVATHTEAFF
clone size: NA; J gene: TRBJ1-1; D gene: NA; V gene: TRBV7-8; CDR3 DNA: TGTGCCAGCAGCTTGGCCTCCGGGGGGCCCCTGTCGAACACTGAAGCTTTCTTT; CDR3 protein: CASSLASGGPLSNTEAFF
clone size: NA; J gene: TRBJ2-3; D gene: TRBD2; V gene: TRBV19; CDR3 DNA: TGTGCCACCGCGGGACTAGCATCTATAGATACGCAGTATTTT; CDR3 protein: CATAGLASIDTQYF
clone size: NA; J gene: TRBJ1-5; D gene: TRBD1; V gene: TRBV6-6; CDR3 DNA: TGTGCCAGCAGTTACATAGAGGGGGCTGAGCAGCCCCAGCATTTT; CDR3 protein: CASSYIEGAEQPQHF
clone size: large; J gene: TRBJ2-7; D gene: NA; V gene: TRBV27; CDR3 DNA: TGTGCCAGCAGTTTTATCGGGGATTACGAGCAGTACTTC; CDR3 protein: CASSFIGDYEQYF
clone size: NA; J gene: TRBJ2-1; D gene: TRBD2; V gene: TRBV7-6; CDR3 DNA: TGTGCCAGCAGCTTAGGGGGACTAGCGGGATGGGGTGAGCAGTTCTTC; CDR3 protein: CASSLGGLAGWGEQFF
clone size: NA; J gene: TRBJ1-3; D gene: NA; V gene: TRBV2; CDR3 DNA: TGTGCCAGCGCAACCGCAGGGGTTATTAACACCATATATTTT; CDR3 protein: CASATAGVINTIYF
clone size: NA; J gene: TRBJ2-5; D gene: NA; V gene: TRBV6-5; CDR3 DNA: TGTGCCAGCAGTTACTATCAGGGGACCCAAGAGACCCAGTACTTC; CDR3 protein: CASSYYQGTQETQYF
clone size: NA; J gene: TRBJ2-1; D gene: TRBD2; V gene: TRBV9; CDR3 DNA: TGTGCCAGCAGCGTAGTAGCAGCGGGGGATGAGCAGTTCTTC; CDR3 protein: CASSVVAAGDEQFF
clone size: NA; J gene: TRBJ2-7; D gene: NA; V gene: TRBV5-1; CDR3 DNA: TGCGCCTCCTACATCGGGGCGGATGAGCAGTACTTC; CDR3 protein: CASYIGADEQYF
clone size: NA; J gene: TRBJ2-7; D gene: TRBD2; V gene: TRBV5-1; CDR3 DNA: TGCGCCAGCAGCTTGGGACTAGCGGGGGGCCCCGCCGAGCAGTACTTC; CDR3 protein: CASSLGLAGGPAEQYF
clone size: NA; J gene: TRBJ2-7; D gene: TRBD2; V gene: TRBV9; CDR3 DNA: TGTGCCAGCAGCTCTTGGGGGGGTCCCTACGAGCAGTACTTC; CDR3 protein: CASSSWGGPYEQYF
clone size: NA; J gene: TRBJ2-5; D gene: NA; V gene: TRBV7-6; CDR3 DNA: TGTGCCAGCAGACCGGGAGCGGGCCTCCAAGAGACCCAGTACTTC; CDR3 protein: CASRPGAGLQETQYF
clone size: NA; J gene: TRBJ1-5; D gene: NA; V gene: TRBV27; CDR3 DNA: TGTGCCAGCAGTTTATCCGGCGGCAATCAGCCCCAGCATTTT; CDR3 protein: CASSLSGGNQPQHF
clone size: once; J gene: TRBJ2-5; D gene: NA; V gene: TRBV28; CDR3 DNA: TGTGCCAGCAGTTTGGGGACTGAAGCAAGGGGTGAGACCCAGTACTTC; CDR3 protein: CASSLGTEARGETQYF
clone size: NA; J gene: TRBJ2-7; D gene: NA; V gene: TRBV27; CDR3 DNA: TGTGCCAGCAGACGGAAGGGGGGGCCACCGAAGCAGTACTTC; CDR3 protein: CASRRKGGPPKQYF
clone size: NA; J gene: TRBJ2-1; D gene: TRBD2; V gene: TRBV30; CDR3 DNA: TGTGCCTGGAGTGTAGGTTTTGGGGGGAGGGGATATAATGAGCAGTTCTTC; CDR3 protein: CAWSVGFGGRGYNEQFF
clone size: NA; J gene: TRBJ2-1; D gene: NA; V gene: TRBV9; CDR3 DNA: TGTGCCAGCAGCGTAGAGGGCGGCCCCATCCAGTTCTTC; CDR3 protein: CASSVEGGPIQFF
clone size: NA; J gene: TRBJ2-1; D gene: TRBD2; V gene: TRBV6-4; CDR3 DNA: TGTGCCAGCATAGCGGGAGGTTACAATGAGCAGTTCTTC; CDR3 protein: CASIAGGYNEQFF
clone size: once; J gene: TRBJ2-3; D gene: TRBD2; V gene: TRBV12-5; CDR3 DNA: TGTGCTAGTGCCGACGTCGGCCCTTTAGCGGGAGAGTCCCATACGCAGTATTTT; CDR3 protein: CASADVGPLAGESHTQYF
clone size: NA; J gene: TRBJ1-2; D gene: NA; V gene: TRBV28; CDR3 DNA: TGTGCCAGCGGCCAACCGGGGCATAACGGCTACACCTTC; CDR3 protein: CASGQPGHNGYTF